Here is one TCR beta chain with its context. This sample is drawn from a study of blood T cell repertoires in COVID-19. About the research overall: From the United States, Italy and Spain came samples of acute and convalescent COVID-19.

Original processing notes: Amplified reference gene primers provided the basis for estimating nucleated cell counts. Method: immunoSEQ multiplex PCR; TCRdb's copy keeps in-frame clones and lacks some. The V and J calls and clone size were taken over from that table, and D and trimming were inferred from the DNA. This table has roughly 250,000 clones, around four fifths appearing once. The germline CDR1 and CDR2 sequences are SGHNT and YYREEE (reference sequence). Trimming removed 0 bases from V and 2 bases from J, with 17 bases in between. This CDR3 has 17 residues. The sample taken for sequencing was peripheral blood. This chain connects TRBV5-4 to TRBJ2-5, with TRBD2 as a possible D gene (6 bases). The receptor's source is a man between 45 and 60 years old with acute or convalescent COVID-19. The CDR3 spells CASSLGGEGRTQETQYF. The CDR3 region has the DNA TGTGCCAGCAGCTTGGGGGGGGAAGGGCGGACGCAAGAGACCCAGTACTTC.